The rows below give T cell receptor beta chains drawn from one sample of a study of control samples from healthy donors and cancer patients. Assay: immunoSEQ multiplex PCR; the TCRdb copy retains only in-frame clones and omits some. Of about 150,000 clones listed, approximately 86% are singletons. The sequenced material came from blood. These receptors originate from a man younger than 35 in good health. The CDR3 runs from the conserved cysteine through the conserved F or W. Each record gives: D gene, clone size, V gene, J gene, CDR3 protein, CDR3 DNA. A D gene is named only where the DNA matches it firmly. Part of the rows lack a size; the others show once, few, many or a class for expanded clones.

TRBD1	.	TRBV28	TRBJ2-5	CASSLWDRGGETQYF	TGTGCCAGCAGTTTATGGGACAGGGGTGGGGAGACCCAGTACTTC
.	.	TRBV19	TRBJ1-3	CASTQTPNSGNTIYF	TGTGCCAGTACCCAGACTCCAAATTCTGGAAACACCATATATTTT
.	.	TRBV14	TRBJ1-3	CASSQGVRRTTGNTIYF	TGTGCCAGCAGCCAAGGGGTCCGGAGGACTACTGGAAACACCATATATTTT
.	few	TRBV23-1	TRBJ2-7	CASRSRKGTHVPREQYF	TGCGCCAGCAGATCAAGGAAAGGGACACACGTCCCCCGCGAGCAGTACTTC
.	.	TRBV7-9	TRBJ2-1	CASSPRNEWRNNEQFF	TGTGCCAGCAGCCCCCGGAATGAGTGGAGGAACAATGAGCAGTTCTTC
.	.	TRBV6-5	TRBJ2-7	CASSYDAGASYEQYF	TGTGCCAGCAGTTACGATGCGGGGGCCTCCTACGAGCAGTACTTC
.	once	TRBV5-4	TRBJ2-3	CASSPGGQGSDTQYF	TGTGCCAGCAGCCCGGGTGGTCAGGGGTCAGATACGCAGTATTTT
TRBD1	.	TRBV6-6	TRBJ1-2	CASSPVDRGPLNYGYTF	TGTGCCAGCAGTCCGGTGGACAGGGGCCCCCTTAACTATGGCTACACCTTC
TRBD1	.	TRBV29-1	TRBJ1-2	CSVMPEQGTTRYGYTF	TGCAGCGTTATGCCAGAACAGGGGACCACCCGGTATGGCTACACCTTC
.	.	TRBV27	TRBJ1-1	CASSPHNRDAEAFF	TGTGCCAGCAGTCCCCACAACAGGGATGCTGAAGCTTTCTTT
.	.	TRBV6-5	TRBJ2-1	CASSSPGDFGNEQFF	TGTGCCAGCAGCTCCCCAGGGGATTTTGGCAATGAGCAGTTCTTC